The 17 T cell receptor beta chains in this list originate from one sample, sequenced in a study of OX40 agonist ivuxolimab in advanced cancers. The repertoire was sequenced with immunoSEQ multiplex PCR; TCRdb's copy has only in-frame clones and lacks some. The sample carries 29,000 or so clones, around 90% recorded once. The sample in question was CD4+ or CD8+ T cells sorted from blood, obtained in a trial of the OX40 agonist ivuxolimab. All receptors come from an adult with an advanced solid tumor such as melanoma, head and neck, liver or kidney cancer.

The V and J genes are TRBV7-2 and TRBJ1-2; TRBD1 aligns across 7 bases. V was pared by 5 bases and J by 4 bases, with 10 bases of the junction left unmatched. The CDR3 is 15 residues long. In germline, CDR1 is SGHTA, CDR2 FQGNSA. CDR3 sequence: CASSGSGQVLYGYTF. DNA of the CDR3: TGTGCCAGCAGCGGATCTGGACAGGTCCTCTATGGCTACACCTTC.

This clone has more than one count but fewer than ten. The genes are TRBV19 and TRBJ1-3, with unresolved D. The CDR3 spans 15 residues. The germline V and J ends were trimmed by 5 bases and 0 bases, with 11 bases remaining between them. Germline assignment: CDR1 LNHDA and CDR2 SQIVND (reference sequence). The DNA for the CDR3 is TGTGCCAGTAGTGCGACATCTTACTCTGGAAACACCATATATTTT. This codes for CASSATSYSGNTIYF.

V gene TRBV5-1 combines with J gene TRBJ2-3; D might be TRBD1 (5 bases). The V end lost 3 bases, the J end lost 0 bases, and 17 bases lay between the germline ends. The CDR3 is 17 amino acids. Germline V gives CDR1 SGHRS, CDR2 YFSETQ. CDR3 nucleotide sequence: TGCGCCAGCAGCTGGAGAGGCGCGCAGGGTAGCACAGATACGCAGTATTTT. Encoded protein: CASSWRGAQGSTDTQYF.

The genes are TRBV9 and TRBJ2-1, with D unclear. The CDR3 runs 12 residues. CDR1 and CDR2 (germline): SGDLS, YYNGEE. Deletions cut 8 bases from V and 4 bases from J, with 10 bases between. CDR3 nucleotides: TGTGCCAGTAAGGGATCTTACAATGAGCAGTTCTTC. Amino acid sequence: CASKGSYNEQFF.

This clone was found once. The V call is TRBV7-9, the J call TRBJ2-1; unclear D gene. Trimming took off 2 bases at V and 7 bases at J, with 6 bases between the two ends. CDR1 is SEHNR, CDR2 FQNEAQ, per germline (reference sequence). The CDR3 runs 12 residues. The CDR3 DNA reads as TGTGCCAGCAGCTTATTCCTGAATGAGCAGTTCTTC. Encoded protein: CASSLFLNEQFF.

V usage is TRBV4-1 and J usage is TRBJ2-6, with D possibly TRBD1 on 6 matching bases. The V and J ends lost 4 bases and 2 bases respectively, with 9 bases between them. Per the germline V gene, CDR1 is MGHRA and CDR2 is YSYEKL. This CDR3 is built from 15 residues. The CDR3 sequence: CASSLEGAGANVLTF. The CDR3 DNA follows: TGCGCCAGCAGCCTCGAGGGGGCTGGGGCCAACGTCCTGACTTTC.

The chain has TRBV5-4 and TRBJ1-2; possible D gene TRBD1, 6 bases. The CDR3 length is 13 residues. With 6 bases removed from V and 4 bases from J, the gap between germline ends came to 13 bases. Germline loops: CDR1 SGHNT, CDR2 YYREEE (reference sequence). The CDR3 DNA sequence: TGTGCCAGCAACATCAAGGACAGCTATGGCTACACCTTC. Its protein product is CASNIKDSYGYTF.

The chain couples TRBV25-1 to TRBJ1-4; D is uncertain. From germline, CDR1 is MGHDK and CDR2 SYGVNS. The V end was cut by 7 bases, the J end by 4 bases, with 16 bases between. There are 15 residues in the CDR3. The CDR3 sequence: CASTRTGPRNEKLFF. CDR3 DNA sequence: TGTGCCAGCACCCGCACTGGGCCCCGTAATGAAAAACTGTTTTTT.

The chain has TRBV7-3 and TRBJ2-6; the D gene could be TRBD1 or TRBD2 (5 bases each). The germline CDR1 and CDR2 sequences are SGHTA and FQGTGA. Deletions cut 0 bases from V and 2 bases from J, with 8 bases between. The CDR3 spans 16 residues. As DNA, the CDR3 is TGTGCCAGCAGCTTAACACGAGGGGCTGGGGCCAACGTCCTGACTTTC. Translated: CASSLTRGAGANVLTF.

J is TRBJ1-1 and V is TRBV9; 10 bases map to TRBD1. The CDR3 is 15 amino acids. Germline V lookup: CDR1 SGDLS, CDR2 YYNGEE. J was trimmed by 4 bases and V by 3 bases; bases with no gene match: 6. The CDR3 bases are TGTGCCAGCAGCGCCCCGGGACAGGGGTTCACTGAAGCTTTCTTT. Amino acids: CASSAPGQGFTEAFF.

The chain links TRBV6-1 to TRBJ1-1; 7 positions match TRBD1. The CDR3 contains 13 residues. The germline V gene has CDR1 MNHNS and CDR2 SASEGT. V trimming: 5 bases; J trimming: 4 bases; junction bases outside the gene matches: 4. The DNA of the CDR3 is TGTGCCAGCAGTTATCCAGGGGGCACTGAAGCTTTCTTT. Its protein product is CASSYPGGTEAFF.

V and J are TRBV4-1 and TRBJ1-5; a weak D match, TRBD1 (5 bases). Per germline, CDR1 MGHRA and CDR2 YSYEKL. This CDR3 has 14 amino acids. V was shortened by 0 bases and J by 11 bases, with 14 bases between the two germline ends. CDR3 in amino acids: CASSQEGLGVTQHF. The CDR3 DNA reads TGCGCCAGCAGCCAAGAGGGGCTGGGGGTTACCCAGCATTTT.

CDR3 sequence (DNA): TGTGCCAGCAGTGAAAAAGAGTACCTGGGAGCTAATGAAAAACTGTTTTTT. Its translation: CASSEKEYLGANEKLFF. J is TRBJ1-4 and V is TRBV6-1; no clear D gene. This CDR3 comprises 17 residues. CDR1 and CDR2 from the germline V gene are MNHNS and SASEGT. Trimming shortened V by 2 bases and J by 3 bases, and 16 bases separated the two germline ends.

The rearrangement uses TRBV2 and TRBJ1-3, with TRBD1 identical over 8 bases. CDR1 and CDR2 (germline): SNHLY, FYNNEI. J was trimmed by 3 bases and V by 5 bases; bases with no gene match: 24. The CDR3 totals 21 residues. DNA for the CDR3: TGTGCCAGCAGTCTTAGGATACTCCGGGACAGGCCCGTTTATGGTGGAAACACCATATATTTT. Residues: CASSLRILRDRPVYGGNTIYF.

The rearrangement joins TRBV30 to TRBJ1-1, with a tentative D call TRBD1 (5 bases). Trimming took 4 bases from V and 3 from J, leaving 12 bases between them. The CDR3 is 13 residues long. Looked up from germline, CDR1 is GTSNPN and CDR2 is SVGIG (reference sequence). This CDR3 is CAWMWGEDTEAFF. The CDR3 DNA reads as TGTGCCTGGATGTGGGGGGAAGACACTGAAGCTTTCTTT.

The V and J genes are TRBV13 and TRBJ1-2, with D hard to call. The V gene lost 5 bases and the J gene lost 4 bases, with 20 bases spanning the gap. Germline V gene data show CDR1 as PRHDT and CDR2 as FYEKMQ (reference sequence). This CDR3 comprises 16 residues. In nucleotides, the CDR3 is TGTGCCAGCAGCGCTACCCGCGGCGAATTTCTCTATGGCTACACCTTC. It translates to CASSATRGEFLYGYTF.

The rearrangement links TRBV4-1 to TRBJ1-5; tentatively, D is TRBD1 (6 bases). In germline, CDR1 is MGHRA, CDR2 YSYEKL. The CDR3 spans 16 residues. V lost 0 bases, J lost 2 bases, and 11 bases lay in between. CDR3 region: CASSQEKGVGNQPQHF. In nucleotides, the CDR3 is TGCGCCAGCAGCCAAGAAAAGGGGGTAGGCAATCAGCCCCAGCATTTT.